This T cell receptor (beta chain) was sequenced for a study of Graves' ophthalmopathy and Graves' hyperthyroidism. Amplified TCR beta CDR3 regions were obtained using RNA transcripts as template. First-round RT-PCR employed HTBI primers, with a second-round multiplex PCR after it. TCRdb passed the multiplex PCR reads through MiXCR, listing each CDR3 protein once. The data hold almost 750,000 distinct CDR3 sequences, with approximately 40% observed a single time. The CDR3 runs 17 residues. Germline CDR1 SGHTS, CDR2 YDEGEE. This clonotype was found once. Compared with germline, one end of the junction differs, possibly owing to a read error.

Source material: peripheral blood. The genes are TRBV5-8 and TRBJ1-4, with TRBD1 matching over 9 bases. The sequence was collected from an adult man with Graves' ophthalmopathy. CDR3 coding DNA: TGCGCCAGCAGCTCATACTTACAGGGGGCCTCAAATGAAAAACTGTTTTTT. Translating it yields CASSSYLQGASNEKLFF.